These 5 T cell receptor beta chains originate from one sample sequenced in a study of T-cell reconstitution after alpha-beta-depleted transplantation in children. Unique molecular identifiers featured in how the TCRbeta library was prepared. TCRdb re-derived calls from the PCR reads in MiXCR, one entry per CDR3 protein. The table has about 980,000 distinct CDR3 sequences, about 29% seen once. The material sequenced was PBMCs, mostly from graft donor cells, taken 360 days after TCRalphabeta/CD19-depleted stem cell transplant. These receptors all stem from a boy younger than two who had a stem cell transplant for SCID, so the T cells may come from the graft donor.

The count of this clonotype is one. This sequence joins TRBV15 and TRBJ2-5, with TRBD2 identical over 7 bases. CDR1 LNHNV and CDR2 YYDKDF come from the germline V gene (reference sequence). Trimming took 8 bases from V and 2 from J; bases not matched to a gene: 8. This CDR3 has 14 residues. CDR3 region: CATRFGGEQETQYF. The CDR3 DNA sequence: TGTGCCACCCGTTTTGGGGGGGAACAAGAGACCCAGTACTTC. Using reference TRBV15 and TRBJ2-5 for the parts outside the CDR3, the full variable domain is DAMVIQNPRYQVTQFGKPVTLSCSQTLNHNVMYWYQQKSSQAPKLLFHYYDKDFNNEADTPDNFQSRRPNTSFCFLDIRSPGLGDTAMYLCATRFGGEQETQYFGPGTRLLVL.

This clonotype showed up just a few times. CDR3 protein: CASSVAHRPNTEAFF. In nucleotides, the CDR3 is TGTGCCAGCAGCGTAGCTCACAGGCCGAACACTGAAGCTTTCTTT. V usage is TRBV9 and J usage is TRBJ1-1; the D gene is possibly TRBD1 (5 bases). Germline V gives CDR1 SGDLS, CDR2 YYNGEE. The V end lost 0 bases, the J end lost 1 base, and 10 bases lay between the germline ends. The CDR3 sequence is 15 residues long.

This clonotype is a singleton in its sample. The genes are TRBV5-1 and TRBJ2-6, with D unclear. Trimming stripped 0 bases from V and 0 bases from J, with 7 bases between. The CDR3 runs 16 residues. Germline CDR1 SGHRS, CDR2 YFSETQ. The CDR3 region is CASSLGLSSGANVLTF. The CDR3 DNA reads TGCGCCAGCAGCTTGGGCCTATCCTCTGGGGCCAACGTCCTGACTTTC.

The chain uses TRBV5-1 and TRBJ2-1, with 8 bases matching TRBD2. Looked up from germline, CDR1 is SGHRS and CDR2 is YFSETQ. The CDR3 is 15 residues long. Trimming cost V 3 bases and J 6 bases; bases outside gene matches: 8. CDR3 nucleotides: TGCGCCAGCAGCTCGGCCCTCGGGGGGGGCAATGAGCAGTTCTTC. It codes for CASSSALGGGNEQFF.

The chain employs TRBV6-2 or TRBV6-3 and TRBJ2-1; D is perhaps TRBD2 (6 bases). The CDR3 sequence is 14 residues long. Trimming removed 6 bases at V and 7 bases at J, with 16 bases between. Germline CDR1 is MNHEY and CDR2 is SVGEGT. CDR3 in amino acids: CASSSYGGGNEQFF. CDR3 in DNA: TGTGCCAGCAGCTCGTACGGGGGTGGTAATGAGCAGTTCTTC.